One and the same sample provided the 15 T cell receptor beta chains below, sequenced in a study of CD8+ T cells in alopecia areata. Treatment here: oral pan-JAK inhibitor, 5-10 mg twice daily. The sequencing template was cDNA reverse transcribed from extracted RNA. The method was immunoSEQ multiplex PCR; TCRdb's version includes in-frame clones alone and lacks a portion of them. The sample shows 130,000 or so clones, about 88% of them seen only once. This specimen consisted of CD8+ T cells sorted from blood, obtained at week 4, from a patient treated with tofacitinib. The receptors here all came from a human donor with alopecia areata.

CDR3 region: CASGPGGQPWPQYF. CDR3 sequence (DNA): TGTGCCAGTGGACCGGGAGGGCAGCCCTGGCCCCAGTACTTC. The chain links TRBV27 to TRBJ2-5, with 8 positions matching TRBD2. The V and J ends lost 9 bases and 9 bases, in that order; junction bases with no gene match: 15. The V gene's germline CDR1 is MNHEY and CDR2 SMNVEV (reference sequence). This CDR3 has 14 residues.

V and J are TRBV6-5 and TRBJ2-7, with D possibly being TRBD1 (5 bases). Trimming took off 7 bases at V and 1 base at J, with 11 bases between the two ends. Germline-derived CDR1 and CDR2 are MNHEY and SVGAGI. This CDR3 region has 13 residues. For the CDR3, the DNA is TGTGCCAGCAAACTGACAGATTCCTACGAGCAGTACTTC. Its protein is CASKLTDSYEQYF.

V gene TRBV29-1 combines with J gene TRBJ2-3, with 10 bases that match TRBD2. Germline loops: CDR1 SQVTM, CDR2 ANQGSEA. The CDR3 runs to 18 residues. V was pared by 8 bases and J by 2 bases, with 19 bases of the junction left unmatched. The CDR3 sequence: CSLLRTSGRVEDTDTQYF. The CDR3 coding sequence is TGCAGCCTCCTGAGGACTAGCGGTAGGGTTGAAGACACAGATACGCAGTATTTT.

This clone was seen only once. V usage is TRBV14 and J usage is TRBJ2-3; TRBD1 is a possible D gene (6 bases). CDR1 and CDR2 (germline): SGHDN, FVKESK. V was clipped by 5 bases and J by 0 bases, with 15 bases between them. CDR3 length equals 16 residues. The CDR3 sequence is CASSTTAGASTDTQYF. The CDR3 DNA follows: TGTGCCAGCAGCACGACGGCAGGGGCGAGCACAGATACGCAGTATTTT.

The chain links TRBV2 to TRBJ1-1; TRBD1 matches 8 bases. CDR3 length: 11 amino acids. CDR1 and CDR2 from the germline V gene are SNHLY and FYNNEI. After removal of 6 bases from V and 10 bases from J, the junction contained 4 bases not matched to a gene. The CDR3 DNA is TGTGCCAGCAGGGGGACAGGAGGAGCTTTCTTT. Its translation: CASRGTGGAFF.

The rearrangement links TRBV6-6 to TRBJ2-1; D is perhaps TRBD1 or TRBD2 (5 bases each). There are 14 residues in the CDR3. Trimming cost V 8 bases and J 4 bases, with 15 bases left between them. In germline, CDR1 is MNHNY, CDR2 SVGAGI (reference sequence). CDR3 loop: CASGERGDYNEQFF. CDR3 nucleotides: TGTGCCAGCGGTGAGAGGGGCGATTACAATGAGCAGTTCTTC.

The V and J genes are TRBV7-2 and TRBJ2-7; D not resolved. CDR3 length equals 13 residues. Deletions cut 2 bases from V and 0 bases from J, with 5 bases between. Germline CDR1 reads SGHTA; CDR2 reads FQGNSA. The CDR3 loop reads CASSLCCSYEQYF. The CDR3 bases are TGTGCCAGCAGCTTATGTTGCTCCTACGAGCAGTACTTC.

The chain uses TRBV7-6 and TRBJ2-7, with no clear D. Trimming took 1 base from V and 4 from J, leaving 8 bases between them. This CDR3 is built from 13 residues. CDR1 and CDR2 (germline): SGHVS, FNYEAQ. CDR3: CASSLEGPYEQYF. The CDR3 nucleotides read TGTGCCAGCAGCTTAGAAGGTCCGTACGAGCAGTACTTC.

This clone has only a few counts. The rearrangement uses TRBV6-6 and TRBJ1-2; D ambiguous. CDR3 length: 10 residues. Germline values: CDR1 MNHNY, CDR2 SVGAGI (reference sequence). The V end was cut by 8 bases, the J end by 7 bases, with 8 bases between. CDR3 coding DNA: TGTGCCAGCTTGTCTTCTGGCTACACCTTC. It is translated as CASLSSGYTF.

DNA of the CDR3: TGTGCCTGGAGTGTATGGCTAGCGGAAAGCTCCTACAATGAGCAGTTCTTC. This encodes CAWSVWLAESSYNEQFF. The chain links TRBV30 to TRBJ2-1; 7 nucleotides line up with TRBD2. Germline CDR1 reads GTSNPN; CDR2 reads SVGIG (reference sequence). After removal of 0 bases from V and 0 bases from J, the junction contained 8 bases not matched to a gene. The CDR3 is 17 residues long.

The genes are TRBV6-5 and TRBJ1-1; tentative D call: TRBD1 (5 bases). In germline, CDR1 is MNHEY, CDR2 SVGAGI. Deletions cut 4 bases from V and 3 bases from J, with 9 bases between. CDR3 length equals 13 residues. CDR3 nucleotides: TGTGCCAGCAGTTCGGACACCTACACTGAAGCTTTCTTT. This translates into CASSSDTYTEAFF.

The CDR3 is CATHTSGGSTDTQYF. The CDR3 bases are TGTGCCACCCATACAAGCGGGGGCAGCACAGATACGCAGTATTTT. This chain joins TRBV2 and TRBJ2-3; the match to TRBD2 covers 8 bases. The length of the CDR3 is 15 residues. Per the germline V gene, CDR1 is SNHLY and CDR2 is FYNNEI. The trim removed 10 bases at V and 0 bases at J, leaving 9 bases unmatched.

This clone was counted a single time. The chain links TRBV7-9 to TRBJ1-2, with D possibly TRBD1 on 5 matching bases. V was pared by 1 base and J by 4 bases, with 10 bases between. The length of the CDR3 is 14 residues. Germline CDR1 and CDR2: SEHNR and FQNEAQ (reference sequence). CDR3 DNA: TGTGCCAGCAGCTTAGTGCAGGGTCCCTATGGCTACACCTTC. Encoded protein: CASSLVQGPYGYTF.

V usage is TRBV27 and J usage is TRBJ1-1; possibly TRBD1 for D (5 bases). Germline V lookup: CDR1 MNHEY, CDR2 SMNVEV (reference sequence). Trimming removed 6 bases from V and 4 bases from J, with 15 bases in between. The length of the CDR3 is 14 residues. The CDR3 DNA reads as TGTGCCAGCAGCATCTTCGACAGCACCACTGAAGCTTTCTTT. Its protein product is CASSIFDSTTEAFF.

The chain employs TRBV29-1 and TRBJ2-2, with no clear D. The CDR3 length is 13 residues. Between the trimmed V and J ends, which lost 3 bases and 3 bases, there was a span of 8 bases. The germline V gene encodes CDR1 SQVTM and CDR2 ANQGSEA. CDR3 coding DNA: TGCAGCGTTGAGGACGGTGACACCGGGGAGCTGTTTTTT. Protein sequence: CSVEDGDTGELFF.